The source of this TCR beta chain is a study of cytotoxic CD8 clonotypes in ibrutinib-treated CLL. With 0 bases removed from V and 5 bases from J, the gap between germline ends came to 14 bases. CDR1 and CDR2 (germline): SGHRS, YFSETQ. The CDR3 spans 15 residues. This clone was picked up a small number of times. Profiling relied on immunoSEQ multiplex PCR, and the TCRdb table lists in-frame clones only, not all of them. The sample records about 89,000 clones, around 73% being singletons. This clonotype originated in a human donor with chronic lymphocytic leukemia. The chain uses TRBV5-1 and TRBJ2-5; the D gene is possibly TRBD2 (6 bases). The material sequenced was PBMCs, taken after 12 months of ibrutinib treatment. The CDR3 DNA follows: TGCGCCAGCAGCTTGGGGAGGGGAGTGGGCGAGACCCAGTACTTC. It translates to CASSLGRGVGETQYF.